This T cell receptor beta chain was documented in a study of post-analysis software for immune sequencing data. Study-level results: Roughly five TRBV segments, including TRBV5-6, TRBV5-1 and TRBV20-1, were more frequent in patients than controls. Multiple sclerosis patients showed significantly lower normalized Chao1 diversity than controls did.

To note about this clonotype: Its antigen is unknown.

The TCR beta cDNA libraries contained unique molecular identifiers. Each CDR3 protein gets one entry after TCRdb re-called the PCR reads with MiXCR. The table lists approximately 570,000 distinct CDR3 sequences, roughly two fifths of them singletons. The germline V gene has CDR1 LNHNV and CDR2 YYDKDF (reference sequence). The CDR3 totals 14 residues. The source material was blood. The receptor was isolated from a girl aged 10-17 years with multiple sclerosis. The chain combines TRBV15 with TRBJ2-5; D perhaps matches TRBD2 (6 bases). The J call could be wrong; TRBJ2-7 is a better fit for the DNA end. Here the CDR3 reads CATSREGGGYEQYF. Written as DNA, the CDR3 is TGTGCCACCAGCAGAGAGGGAGGCGGATACGAGCAGTACTTC.